The 21 T cell receptor beta chains below all came from one sample that was sequenced in a study of blood T cell repertoires in COVID-19. Assay used: immunoSEQ multiplex PCR; TCRdb lists only in-frame clones, some missing. This sample has 170,000 or so clones; approximately 90% occur once, and the top ten carry around 0.5%. Material for sequencing was peripheral blood. The source of these receptors is a man aged 50-60 years with acute or convalescent COVID-19.

The CDR3 reads CSVRGLSGNTIYF. The CDR3 DNA is TGCAGCGTAAGGGGGCTCTCTGGAAACACCATATATTTT. The chain couples TRBV29-1 to TRBJ1-3, with 7 positions matching TRBD1. The CDR3 is 13 residues long. Unmatched junction bases numbered 2, after V lost 6 bases and J lost 0 bases. Germline CDR1 SQVTM, CDR2 ANQGSEA.

The chain couples TRBV10-3 to TRBJ2-1; D unresolved. The V and J ends lost 2 bases and 6 bases respectively, with 8 bases between them. There are 13 residues in the CDR3. The germline V gene has CDR1 ENHRY and CDR2 SYGVKD. The CDR3 DNA is TGTGCCATCAGTGAGGTTCTAGGCAATGAGCAGTTCTTC. It specifies CAISEVLGNEQFF.

V usage is TRBV10-2 and J usage is TRBJ1-6; D unclear. The length of the CDR3 is 10 residues. CDR1 and CDR2 (germline): WSHSY, SAAADI. V was pared by 8 bases and J by 11 bases, with 7 bases between. CDR3 region: CASGQPPLHF. In DNA form, the CDR3 reads TGCGCCAGCGGGCAACCACCCCTCCACTTT.

This chain joins TRBV28 and TRBJ1-5, with TRBD1 identical over 8 bases. The CDR3 consists of 14 residues. V lost 6 bases and J lost 0; bases outside the gene matches: 1. CDR1 is MDHEN and CDR2 is SYDVKM in the germline V gene. The CDR3 reads CASRDRVSNQPQHF. The CDR3 DNA reads TGTGCCAGCAGGGACAGGGTTAGCAATCAGCCCCAGCATTTT.

This chain links TRBV5-1 with TRBJ1-1, with D possibly matching TRBD1 (6 bases). From germline, CDR1 is SGHRS and CDR2 YFSETQ. V gave up 0 bases and J gave up 3 bases, with 9 bases separating them. CDR3 size: 14 residues. DNA of the CDR3: TGCGCCAGCAGCTTGGGGGACATTCACACTGAAGCTTTCTTT. Its translation is CASSLGDIHTEAFF.

The V gene is TRBV19, the J gene TRBJ2-5, with 10 nucleotides matching TRBD2. The junction had 11 bases not matched to a gene; V was cut back by 5 bases and J by 5 bases. The CDR3 runs to 16 residues. Germline V lookup: CDR1 LNHDA, CDR2 SQIVND (reference sequence). The chain's CDR3 is CASSDSLGLALETQYF. The CDR3 DNA reads as TGTGCCAGTAGTGACAGTTTGGGACTAGCGCTGGAGACCCAGTACTTC.

The chain employs TRBV7-2 and TRBJ1-1, with 7 bases lining up with TRBD1. CDR1 SGHTA and CDR2 FQGNSA come from the germline V gene. The CDR3 is made up of 15 amino acids. V lost 5 bases, J lost 1 base, and 7 bases stayed unmatched. For the CDR3, the DNA is TGTGCCAGCAGCCTAGAGGGGGCCCCGAACACTGAAGCTTTCTTT. Protein product: CASSLEGAPNTEAFF.

The chain carries TRBV29-1 and TRBJ1-1, with 7 positions matching TRBD1. CDR1 is SQVTM and CDR2 is ANQGSEA in the germline V gene. This CDR3 is built from 10 residues. V shed 3 bases and J 8 bases; nucleotides not matched to a gene: 0. CDR3 DNA: TGCAGCGTTGAGACAGGGGAAGCTTTCTTT. Protein: CSVETGEAFF.

This clone was recorded once. The chain has TRBV9 and TRBJ1-4; 9 nucleotides agree with TRBD1. Germline values: CDR1 SGDLS, CDR2 YYNGEE. The CDR3 is 16 residues long. J gave up 8 bases and V 4 bases, and 12 bases lay outside the gene matches. CDR3 residues: CASSLGPGQGQEKLFF. In nucleotides, the CDR3 is TGTGCCAGCAGCTTGGGCCCGGGACAGGGACAGGAAAAACTGTTTTTT.

In nucleotides, the CDR3 is TGCGCCAGCAGGCTACAGGGGAGAGGTAGAGAAAAACTGTTTTTT. Translated: CASRLQGRGREKLFF. This chain connects TRBV4-1 to TRBJ1-4, with 7 bases fitting TRBD1. The CDR3 totals 15 residues. Germline V gene data show CDR1 as MGHRA and CDR2 as YSYEKL. V lost 6 bases, J lost 8 bases, and 12 bases stayed unmatched.

The chain recombines TRBV9 with TRBJ1-4, with D possibly TRBD1 on 6 matching bases. The CDR3 totals 16 residues. The V gene's germline CDR1 is SGDLS and CDR2 YYNGEE. V lost 4 bases to trimming and J lost 0 bases, with 13 bases between them. The CDR3 nucleotides are TGTGCCAGCAGCCCCCGGACAGCAGCAACTAATGAAAAACTGTTTTTT. It is translated as CASSPRTAATNEKLFF.

The rearrangement uses TRBV5-1 and TRBJ2-1, with 8 bases identical to TRBD1. V shed 4 bases, J shed 8 bases, and the junction held 8 bases outside the gene matches. This CDR3 spans 14 amino acids. Germline lookup yields CDR1 SGHRS and CDR2 YFSETQ. DNA for the CDR3: TGCGCCAGCAGCCAGACAGGGGCGATCGATGAGCAGTTCTTC. Protein sequence: CASSQTGAIDEQFF.

This chain connects TRBV28 to TRBJ1-5; possible D gene TRBD1, 6 bases. Germline V gene sequence: CDR1 MDHEN, CDR2 SYDVKM. The CDR3 runs 13 residues. The ends were cut back, 11 bases at V and 5 bases at J, with 16 bases in the middle. The CDR3 DNA reads TGTGCCGGGGGGGGGCTGAAAGATCAGCCCCAGCATTTT. This codes for CAGGGLKDQPQHF. Together with reference TRBV28 and TRBJ1-5, the CDR3 gives the full variable domain: DVKVTQSSRYLVKRTGEKVFLECVQDMDHENMFWYRQDPGLGLRLIYFSYDVKMKEKGDIPEGYSVSREKKERFSLILESASTNQTSMYLCAGGGLKDQPQHFGDGTRLSIL.

This chain uses TRBV4-2 with TRBJ2-3, with D perhaps matching TRBD2 (7 bases). This CDR3 is built from 15 residues. Per the germline V gene, CDR1 is LGHNA and CDR2 is YNFKEQ. Trimming pared 3 bases from V and 3 bases from J, leaving 13 bases between. The CDR3 reads CASSQRGGVTDTQYF. The CDR3 region has the DNA TGTGCCAGCAGCCAGAGGGGGGGGGTAACAGATACGCAGTATTTT.

The chain combines TRBV28 with TRBJ2-1; 7 bases fit TRBD2. Germline values: CDR1 MDHEN, CDR2 SYDVKM. The CDR3 has 15 residues. Losses at the gene ends were 5 bases for V and 0 bases for J; bases not matched to a gene: 4. The CDR3 region is CASSPAGYSYNEQFF. Here the CDR3 DNA reads TGTGCCAGCAGTCCAGCGGGATACTCCTACAATGAGCAGTTCTTC.

The genes are TRBV7-9 and TRBJ1-2; tentative D call: TRBD1 (6 bases). The germline V and J ends were trimmed by 5 bases and 3 bases, with 16 bases remaining between them. Per germline, CDR1 SEHNR and CDR2 FQNEAQ (reference sequence). CDR3 length equals 15 residues. The CDR3 region has the DNA TGTGCCAGCAGCCCCGTGGGAGGGGGAGACTATGGCTACACCTTC. It specifies CASSPVGGGDYGYTF.

The CDR3 DNA reads as TGTGCCAGCAGCCGCACCGGGACTAGCGGCTACAATGAGCAGTTCTTC. It encodes CASSRTGTSGYNEQFF. This sequence joins TRBV2 and TRBJ2-1, with 11 bases matching TRBD2. The CDR3 runs to 16 residues. Trimming cost V 6 bases and J 3 bases; bases outside gene matches: 7. CDR1 and CDR2 (germline): SNHLY, FYNNEI.

J is TRBJ1-1 and V is TRBV29-1; D might be TRBD1 (5 bases). V was trimmed by 3 bases and J by 0 bases, leaving 8 bases between them. Germline lookup yields CDR1 SQVTM and CDR2 ANQGSEA. CDR3 length: 13 amino acids. In DNA, the CDR3 is TGCAGCGTTGATCGACAGATGAACACTGAAGCTTTCTTT. Translated: CSVDRQMNTEAFF.

The J gene is TRBJ1-5, the V gene TRBV19; weak D call: TRBD1 (5 bases). Trimming removed 1 base at V and 2 bases at J, with 12 bases between. The CDR3 runs 16 residues. In germline, CDR1 is LNHDA, CDR2 SQIVND (reference sequence). CDR3 region: CASSIGGRGGNQPQHF. CDR3 in DNA: TGTGCCAGTAGTATAGGGGGGAGGGGAGGCAATCAGCCCCAGCATTTT.

V usage is TRBV19 and J usage is TRBJ2-3; a possible D gene is TRBD1 (6 bases). The CDR3 runs 15 residues. The germline V gene has CDR1 LNHDA and CDR2 SQIVND (reference sequence). The V end was cut by 5 bases, the J end by 3 bases, with 15 bases between. CDR3 loop: CASSVGAGITDTQYF. The CDR3 nucleotides are TGTGCCAGTAGTGTGGGGGCAGGGATAACAGATACGCAGTATTTT.

The CDR3 sequence is CASSRAGAGGANVLTF. The CDR3 DNA sequence: TGTGCCAGCAGCCGAGCGGGAGCGGGGGGGGCCAACGTCCTGACTTTC. This chain joins TRBV5-4 and TRBJ2-6, with 8 bases matching TRBD2. The length of the CDR3 is 16 residues. Germline assignment: CDR1 SGHNT and CDR2 YYREEE (reference sequence). Trimming cost V 4 bases and J 4 bases; bases outside gene matches: 7.